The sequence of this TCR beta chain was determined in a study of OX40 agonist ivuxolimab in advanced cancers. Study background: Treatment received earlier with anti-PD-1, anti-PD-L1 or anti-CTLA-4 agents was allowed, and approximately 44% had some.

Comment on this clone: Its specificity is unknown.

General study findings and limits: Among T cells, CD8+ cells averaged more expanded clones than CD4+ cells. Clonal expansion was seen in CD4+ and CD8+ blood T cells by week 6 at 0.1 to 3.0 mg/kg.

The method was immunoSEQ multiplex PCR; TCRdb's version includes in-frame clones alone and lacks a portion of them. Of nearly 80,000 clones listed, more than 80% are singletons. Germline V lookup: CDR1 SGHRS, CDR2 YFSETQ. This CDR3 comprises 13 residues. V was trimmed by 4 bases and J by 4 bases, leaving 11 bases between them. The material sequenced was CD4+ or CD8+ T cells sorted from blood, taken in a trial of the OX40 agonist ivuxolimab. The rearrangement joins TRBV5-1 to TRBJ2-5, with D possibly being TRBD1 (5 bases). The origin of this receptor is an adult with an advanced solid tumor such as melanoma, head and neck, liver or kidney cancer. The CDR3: CASSLRGGETQYF. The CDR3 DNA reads TGCGCCAGCAGCCTAAGGGGTGGAGAGACCCAGTACTTC.